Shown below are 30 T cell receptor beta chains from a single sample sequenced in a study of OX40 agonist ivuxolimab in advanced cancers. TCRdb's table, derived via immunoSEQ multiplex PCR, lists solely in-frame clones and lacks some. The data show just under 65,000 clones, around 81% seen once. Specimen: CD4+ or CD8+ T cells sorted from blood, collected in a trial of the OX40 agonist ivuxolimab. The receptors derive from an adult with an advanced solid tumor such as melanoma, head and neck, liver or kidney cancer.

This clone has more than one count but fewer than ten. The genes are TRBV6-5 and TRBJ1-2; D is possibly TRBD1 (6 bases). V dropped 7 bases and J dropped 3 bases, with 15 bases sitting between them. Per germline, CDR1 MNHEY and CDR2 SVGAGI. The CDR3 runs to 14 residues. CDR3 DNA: TGTGCCAGCACCCTCGCGGGACAAGACTATGGCTACACCTTC. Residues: CASTLAGQDYGYTF.

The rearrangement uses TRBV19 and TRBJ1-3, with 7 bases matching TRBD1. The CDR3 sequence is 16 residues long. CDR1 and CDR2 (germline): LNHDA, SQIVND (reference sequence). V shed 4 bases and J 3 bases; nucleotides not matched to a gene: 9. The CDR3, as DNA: TGTGCCAGTAGTACCAGACAGGGAAAGAGTGGAAACACCATATATTTT. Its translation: CASSTRQGKSGNTIYF. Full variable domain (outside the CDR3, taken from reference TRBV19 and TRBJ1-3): DGGITQSPKYLFRKEGQNVTLSCEQNLNHDAMYWYRQDPGQGLRLIYYSQIVNDFQKGDIAEGYSVSREKKESFPLTVTSAQKNPTAFYLCASSTRQGKSGNTIYFGEGSWLTVV.

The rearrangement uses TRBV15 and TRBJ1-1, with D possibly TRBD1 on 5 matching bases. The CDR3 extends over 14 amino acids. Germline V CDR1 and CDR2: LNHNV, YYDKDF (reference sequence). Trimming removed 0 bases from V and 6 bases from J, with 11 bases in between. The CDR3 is CATSRDLGVAEAFF. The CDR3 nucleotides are TGTGCCACCAGCAGAGATTTGGGGGTGGCTGAAGCTTTCTTT.

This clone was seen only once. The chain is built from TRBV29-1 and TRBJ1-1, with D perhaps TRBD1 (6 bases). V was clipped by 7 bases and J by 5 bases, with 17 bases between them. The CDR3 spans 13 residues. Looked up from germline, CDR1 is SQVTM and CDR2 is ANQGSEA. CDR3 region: CSAITGRGTEAFF. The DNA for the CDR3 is TGCAGCGCTATTACAGGGAGGGGGACTGAAGCTTTCTTT.

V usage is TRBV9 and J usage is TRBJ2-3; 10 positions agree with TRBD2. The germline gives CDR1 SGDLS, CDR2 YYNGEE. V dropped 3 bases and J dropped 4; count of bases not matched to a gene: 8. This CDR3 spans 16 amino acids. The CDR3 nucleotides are TGTGCCAGCAGCGAGGGGGGGACTAGCGATGCAGATACGCAGTATTTT. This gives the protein CASSEGGTSDADTQYF.

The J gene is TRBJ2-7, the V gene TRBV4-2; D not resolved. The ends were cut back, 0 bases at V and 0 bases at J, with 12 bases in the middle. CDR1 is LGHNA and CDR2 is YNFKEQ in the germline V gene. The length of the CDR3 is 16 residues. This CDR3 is CASSQEGSVRSYEQYF. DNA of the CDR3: TGTGCCAGCAGCCAAGAGGGCAGTGTACGCTCCTACGAGCAGTACTTC.

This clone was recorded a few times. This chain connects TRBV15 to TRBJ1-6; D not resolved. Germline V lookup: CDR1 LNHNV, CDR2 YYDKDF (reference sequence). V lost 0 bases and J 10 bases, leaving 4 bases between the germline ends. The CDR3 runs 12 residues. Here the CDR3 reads CATSRDGSPLHF. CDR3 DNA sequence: TGTGCCACCAGCAGAGATGGGTCACCCCTCCACTTT.

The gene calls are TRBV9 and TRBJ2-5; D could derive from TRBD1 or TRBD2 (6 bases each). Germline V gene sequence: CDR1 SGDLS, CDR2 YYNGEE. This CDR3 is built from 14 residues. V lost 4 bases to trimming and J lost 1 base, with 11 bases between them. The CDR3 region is CASSLGGGQETQYF. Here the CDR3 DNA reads TGTGCCAGCAGCCTCGGAGGGGGCCAAGAGACCCAGTACTTC.

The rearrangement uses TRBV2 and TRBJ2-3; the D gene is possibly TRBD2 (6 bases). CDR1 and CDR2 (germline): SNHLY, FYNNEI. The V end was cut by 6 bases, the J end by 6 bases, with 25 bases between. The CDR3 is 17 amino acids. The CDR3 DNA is TGTGCCAGCAGCCCTGGTCGGGGGAGTCATTTCGTGGATACGCAGTATTTT. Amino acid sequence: CASSPGRGSHFVDTQYF.

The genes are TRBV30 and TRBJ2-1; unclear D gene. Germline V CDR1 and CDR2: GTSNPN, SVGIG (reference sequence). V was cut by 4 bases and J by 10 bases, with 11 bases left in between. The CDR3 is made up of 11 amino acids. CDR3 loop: CAWMLGDEQFF. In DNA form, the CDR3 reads TGTGCCTGGATGCTTGGTGACGAGCAGTTCTTC.

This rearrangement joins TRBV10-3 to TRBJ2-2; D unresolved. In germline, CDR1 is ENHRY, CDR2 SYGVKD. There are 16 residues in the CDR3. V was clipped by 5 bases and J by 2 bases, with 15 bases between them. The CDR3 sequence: CAISLVGRANTGELFF. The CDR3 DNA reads TGTGCCATCAGTCTCGTAGGAAGAGCTAACACCGGGGAGCTGTTTTTT.

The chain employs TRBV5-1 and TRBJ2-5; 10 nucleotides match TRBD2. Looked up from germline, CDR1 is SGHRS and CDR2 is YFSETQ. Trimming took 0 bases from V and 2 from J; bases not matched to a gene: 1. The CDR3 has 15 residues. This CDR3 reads CASSLVSGGQETQYF. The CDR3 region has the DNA TGCGCCAGCAGCTTGGTTAGCGGGGGGCAAGAGACCCAGTACTTC.

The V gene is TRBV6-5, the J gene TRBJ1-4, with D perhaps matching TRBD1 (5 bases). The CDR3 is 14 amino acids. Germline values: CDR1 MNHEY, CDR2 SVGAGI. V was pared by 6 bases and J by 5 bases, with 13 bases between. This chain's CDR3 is CASRRDEGNEKLFF. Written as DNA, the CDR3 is TGTGCCAGCAGGAGGGACGAGGGGAATGAAAAACTGTTTTTT.

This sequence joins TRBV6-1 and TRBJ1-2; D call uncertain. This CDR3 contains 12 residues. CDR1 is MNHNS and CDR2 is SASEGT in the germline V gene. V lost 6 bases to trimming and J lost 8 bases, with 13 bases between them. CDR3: CASRVSKEGYTF. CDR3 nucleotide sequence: TGTGCCAGCAGGGTATCGAAAGAGGGCTACACCTTC.

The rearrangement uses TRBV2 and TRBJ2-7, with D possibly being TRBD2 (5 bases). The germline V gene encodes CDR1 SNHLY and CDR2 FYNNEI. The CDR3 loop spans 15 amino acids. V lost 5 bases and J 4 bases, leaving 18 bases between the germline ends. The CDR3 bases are TGTGCCAGCAGTCCCCCGGCCGGGCGGACTTACGAGCAGTACTTC. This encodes CASSPPAGRTYEQYF.

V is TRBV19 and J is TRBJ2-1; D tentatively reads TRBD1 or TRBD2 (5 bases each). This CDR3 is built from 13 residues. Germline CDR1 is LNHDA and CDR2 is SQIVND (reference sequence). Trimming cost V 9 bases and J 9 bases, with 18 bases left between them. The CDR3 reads CASRSGTFGEQFF. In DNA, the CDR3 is TGTGCCAGCCGATCAGGGACGTTCGGTGAGCAGTTCTTC.

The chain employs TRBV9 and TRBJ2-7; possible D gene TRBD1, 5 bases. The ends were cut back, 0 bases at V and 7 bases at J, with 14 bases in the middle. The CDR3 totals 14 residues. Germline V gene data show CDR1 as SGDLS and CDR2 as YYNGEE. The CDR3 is CASSVGPGRWEQYF. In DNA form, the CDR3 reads TGTGCCAGCAGCGTAGGTCCAGGGCGGTGGGAGCAGTACTTC.

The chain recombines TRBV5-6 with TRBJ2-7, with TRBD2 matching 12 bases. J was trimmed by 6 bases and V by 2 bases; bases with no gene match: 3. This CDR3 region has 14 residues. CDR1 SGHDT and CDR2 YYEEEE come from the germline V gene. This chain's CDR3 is CASSFSGLAGEQYF. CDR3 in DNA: TGTGCCAGCAGCTTCTCGGGACTAGCGGGCGAGCAGTACTTC.

The CDR3 sequence is CASSDRVTGETQYF. In DNA form, the CDR3 reads TGCGCCAGCAGTGATAGGGTGACGGGAGAGACCCAGTACTTC. The chain carries TRBV10-1 and TRBJ2-5; unclear D gene. Germline values: CDR1 WNHNN, CDR2 SYGVQD (reference sequence). The CDR3 consists of 14 residues. V lost 3 bases and J lost 4, with 12 bases in between.

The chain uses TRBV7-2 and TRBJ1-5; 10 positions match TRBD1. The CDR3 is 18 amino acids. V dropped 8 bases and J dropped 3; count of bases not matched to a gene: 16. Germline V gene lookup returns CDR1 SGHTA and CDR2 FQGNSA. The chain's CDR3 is CASDKQPGTGATNQPQHF. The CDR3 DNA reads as TGTGCCAGCGATAAACAACCCGGGACAGGGGCTACCAATCAGCCCCAGCATTTT.

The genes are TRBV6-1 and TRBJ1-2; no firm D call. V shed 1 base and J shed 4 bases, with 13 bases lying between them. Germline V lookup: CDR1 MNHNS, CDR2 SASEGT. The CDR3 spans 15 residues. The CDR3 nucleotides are TGTGCCAGCAGTGAAGGTAGAGGGATGTCCTATGGCTACACCTTC. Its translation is CASSEGRGMSYGYTF.

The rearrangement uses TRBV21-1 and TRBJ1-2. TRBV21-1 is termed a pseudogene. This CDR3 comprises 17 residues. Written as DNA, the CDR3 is TGTGCCAGCAGCAAAGCCCTAAACAGGGGAGGGGGTTATGGCTACACCTTC. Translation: CASSKALNRGGGYGYTF.

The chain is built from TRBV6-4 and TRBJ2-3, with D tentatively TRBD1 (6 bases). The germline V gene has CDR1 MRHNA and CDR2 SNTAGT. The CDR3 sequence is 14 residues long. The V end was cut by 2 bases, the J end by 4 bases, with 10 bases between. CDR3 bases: TGTGCCAGCAGTGACAGGGGGAGCGCAGATACGCAGTATTTT. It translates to CASSDRGSADTQYF.

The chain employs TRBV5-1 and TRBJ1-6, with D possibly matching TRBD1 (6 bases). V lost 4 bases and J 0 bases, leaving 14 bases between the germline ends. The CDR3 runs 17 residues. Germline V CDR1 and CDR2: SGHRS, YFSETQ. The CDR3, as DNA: TGCGCCAGCAGCAGCAGACAGGAGAGCTCCTATAATTCACCCCTCCACTTT. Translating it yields CASSSRQESSYNSPLHF.

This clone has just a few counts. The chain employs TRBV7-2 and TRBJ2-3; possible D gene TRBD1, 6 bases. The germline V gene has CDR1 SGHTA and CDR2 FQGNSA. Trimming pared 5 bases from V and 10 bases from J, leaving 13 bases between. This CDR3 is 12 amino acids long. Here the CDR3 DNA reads TGTGCCAGCAGCCCCCAGGGGAGCGCGCAGTATTTT. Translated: CASSPQGSAQYF.

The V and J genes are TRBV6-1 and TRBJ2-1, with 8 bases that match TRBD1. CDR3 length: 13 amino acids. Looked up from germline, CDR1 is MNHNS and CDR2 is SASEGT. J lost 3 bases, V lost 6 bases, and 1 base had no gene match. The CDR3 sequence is CASRQGGYNEQFF. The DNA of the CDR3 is TGTGCCAGCAGACAGGGGGGCTACAATGAGCAGTTCTTC.

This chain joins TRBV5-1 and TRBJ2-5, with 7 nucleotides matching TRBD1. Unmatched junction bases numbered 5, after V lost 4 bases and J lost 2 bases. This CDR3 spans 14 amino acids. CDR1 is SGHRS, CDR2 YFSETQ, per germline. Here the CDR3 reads CASSRGQEQETQYF. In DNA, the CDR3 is TGCGCCAGCAGCCGCGGACAGGAACAAGAGACCCAGTACTTC.

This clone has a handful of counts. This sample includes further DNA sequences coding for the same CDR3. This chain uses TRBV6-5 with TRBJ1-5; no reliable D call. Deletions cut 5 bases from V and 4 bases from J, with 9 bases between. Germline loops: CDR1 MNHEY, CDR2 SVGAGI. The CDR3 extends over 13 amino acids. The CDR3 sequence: CASSLQQNQPQHF. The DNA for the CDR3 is TGTGCCAGCAGTCTACAGCAGAATCAGCCCCAGCATTTT.

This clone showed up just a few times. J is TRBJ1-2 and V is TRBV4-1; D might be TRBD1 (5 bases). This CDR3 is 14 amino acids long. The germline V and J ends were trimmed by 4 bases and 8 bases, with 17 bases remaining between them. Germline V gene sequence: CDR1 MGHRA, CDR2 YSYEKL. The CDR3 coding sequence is TGCGCCAGCAGCCTTTCGGGGGGTATGACGGGCTACACCTTC. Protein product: CASSLSGGMTGYTF.

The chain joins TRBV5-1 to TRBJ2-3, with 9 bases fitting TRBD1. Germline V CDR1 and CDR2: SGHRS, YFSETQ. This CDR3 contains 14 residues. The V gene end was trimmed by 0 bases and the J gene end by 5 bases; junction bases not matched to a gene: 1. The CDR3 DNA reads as TGCGCCAGCAGCTTGGTGGGACAGGGAGATACGCAGTATTTT. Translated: CASSLVGQGDTQYF.